These T cell receptor beta chains were read from a single sample in a study of sequential checkpoint blockade in melanoma. Assay: immunoSEQ multiplex PCR; the TCRdb copy retains only in-frame clones and omits some. The top ten hold 10% of the sample, which has 20,000 to 25,000 clones, more than 80% seen once. The sequencing used CD8+ T cells sorted from blood (inferred from file names), collected from a patient given nivolumab and ipilimumab in sequence. The receptor source for this set is a human donor with melanoma. Each CDR3 is given with its conserved first and last residue. The order of the fields is V gene, J gene, D gene, CDR3 length, clone size, CDR3 DNA, CDR3 protein. The D gene is left open where the match is weak. Clone size appears in some rows only: once, few, many, or a class for an expanded clone.

v_call: TRBV28
j_call: TRBJ2-7
d_call: TRBD1
cdr3_length: 14
clone_size: NA
cdr3_nt: TGTGCCAGCAGGTTGACAGGGGATCGGTACGAGCAGTACTTC
cdr3_aa: CASRLTGDRYEQYF

v_call: TRBV6-6
j_call: TRBJ2-1
d_call: NA
cdr3_length: 16
clone_size: NA
cdr3_nt: TGTGCCAGCAGTTACTCAGGCGGAAGGAATAACAATGAGCAGTTCTTC
cdr3_aa: CASSYSGGRNNNEQFF

v_call: TRBV28
j_call: TRBJ2-5
d_call: NA
cdr3_length: 15
clone_size: NA
cdr3_nt: TGTGCCAGCAGTCCAGAAAACAGGTACCAAGAGACCCAGTACTTC
cdr3_aa: CASSPENRYQETQYF

v_call: TRBV25-1
j_call: TRBJ2-1
d_call: NA
cdr3_length: 16
clone_size: NA
cdr3_nt: TGTGCCAGCAGTGAACTAGGGGGCGGGAGGTCTGATGAGCAGTTCTTC
cdr3_aa: CASSELGGGRSDEQFF

v_call: TRBV7-6
j_call: TRBJ2-1
d_call: TRBD2
cdr3_length: 21
clone_size: NA
cdr3_nt: TGTGCCAGCAGCTTAAGCTCTAATTGGACTAGCGGGGCGAGCTCCTACAATGAGCAGTTCTTC
cdr3_aa: CASSLSSNWTSGASSYNEQFF

v_call: TRBV19
j_call: TRBJ1-2
d_call: NA
cdr3_length: 13
clone_size: NA
cdr3_nt: TGTGCCAGCCGAGATCTAGCTAACTATGGCTACACCTTC
cdr3_aa: CASRDLANYGYTF

v_call: TRBV4-2
j_call: TRBJ2-5
d_call: TRBD2
cdr3_length: 15
clone_size: NA
cdr3_nt: TGTGCCAGCAGCCAGCGGCGGGAGGGTTTGGAGACCCAGTACTTC
cdr3_aa: CASSQRREGLETQYF

v_call: TRBV7-9
j_call: TRBJ2-7
d_call: TRBD1
cdr3_length: 16
clone_size: NA
cdr3_nt: TGTGCCAGCAGCTTAGCAAAGGGACAGGGTCGGTACGAGCAGTACTTC
cdr3_aa: CASSLAKGQGRYEQYF

v_call: TRBV5-6
j_call: TRBJ1-1
d_call: NA
cdr3_length: 14
clone_size: NA
cdr3_nt: TGTGCCAGCAGCTTTAACGGGGAGAACGCTGAAGCTTTCTTT
cdr3_aa: CASSFNGENAEAFF

v_call: TRBV10-1
j_call: TRBJ2-7
d_call: TRBD1
cdr3_length: 12
clone_size: NA
cdr3_nt: TGCGCCACGACCGGACAGGCGGGTGAGCAGTACTTC
cdr3_aa: CATTGQAGEQYF

v_call: TRBV7-9
j_call: TRBJ1-4
d_call: NA
cdr3_length: 14
clone_size: NA
cdr3_nt: TGTGCCAGCAGCCAATCGGGAACTAATGAAAAACTGTTTTTT
cdr3_aa: CASSQSGTNEKLFF

v_call: TRBV30
j_call: TRBJ2-7
d_call: NA
cdr3_length: 15
clone_size: NA
cdr3_nt: TGTGCCTGGAGTCGGGGGGCTAGCGGACCCTACGAGCAGTACTTC
cdr3_aa: CAWSRGASGPYEQYF

v_call: TRBV18
j_call: TRBJ2-1
d_call: TRBD1
cdr3_length: 17
clone_size: NA
cdr3_nt: TGTGCCAGCTCGCCCGGACTGGACAGGGGATCCTACAATGAGCAGTTCTTC
cdr3_aa: CASSPGLDRGSYNEQFF

v_call: TRBV25-1
j_call: TRBJ2-7
d_call: TRBD2
cdr3_length: 17
clone_size: NA
cdr3_nt: TGTGCCAGCAGTGTTATTACTAGCGGGAGCCTCATCTACGAGCAGTACTTC
cdr3_aa: CASSVITSGSLIYEQYF

v_call: TRBV4-1
j_call: TRBJ2-2
d_call: NA
cdr3_length: 16
clone_size: once
cdr3_nt: TGCGCCAGCAGCCAAGGTGGGCTCCTAACCACCGGGGAGCTGTTTTTT
cdr3_aa: CASSQGGLLTTGELFF

v_call: TRBV30
j_call: TRBJ2-7
d_call: NA
cdr3_length: 11
clone_size: few
cdr3_nt: TGTGCCTGGAGTTGGAGGCAGGAAAAGTACTTC
cdr3_aa: CAWSWRQEKYF

v_call: TRBV9
j_call: TRBJ2-1
d_call: NA
cdr3_length: 16
clone_size: few
cdr3_nt: TGTGCCAGCAGCGCGGTGCTCGCTGGGGCATACAATGAGCAGTTCTTC
cdr3_aa: CASSAVLAGAYNEQFF

v_call: TRBV15
j_call: TRBJ1-2
d_call: NA
cdr3_length: 14
clone_size: NA
cdr3_nt: TGTGCCACCAGCAGGGCCGGGTCCCGCTATGGCTACACCTTC
cdr3_aa: CATSRAGSRYGYTF